This TCR beta chain was sequenced for a study of beta chain features in type 1 diabetes. Whole-study results and caveats: TCRB CDR3s were moderately but significantly shorter in Type 1 diabetes patients in all four CD4+ subsets.

As regards this clone: Its target is unknown.

Expressed TCRB transcripts got sequenced, as all isolated RNA was reverse transcribed. Using immunoSEQ multiplex PCR, the repertoire was profiled, and TCRdb retains in-frame clones only, with some absent. The table records approximately 160,000 clones, roughly 60% of them present only once. From germline, CDR1 is LNHNV and CDR2 YYDKDF (reference sequence). The CDR3 length is 15 residues. V dropped 3 bases and J dropped 6; count of bases not matched to a gene: 6. J is TRBJ2-4 and V is TRBV15; TRBD1 matches at 9 bases. Sequencing was carried out using naive CD4+ T cells from blood. This receptor was identified in a young man with type 1 diabetes. For the CDR3, the DNA is TGTGCCACCAGCAGCGCCGGGACAGGGTCAAACATTCAGTACTTC. Protein product: CATSSAGTGSNIQYF.